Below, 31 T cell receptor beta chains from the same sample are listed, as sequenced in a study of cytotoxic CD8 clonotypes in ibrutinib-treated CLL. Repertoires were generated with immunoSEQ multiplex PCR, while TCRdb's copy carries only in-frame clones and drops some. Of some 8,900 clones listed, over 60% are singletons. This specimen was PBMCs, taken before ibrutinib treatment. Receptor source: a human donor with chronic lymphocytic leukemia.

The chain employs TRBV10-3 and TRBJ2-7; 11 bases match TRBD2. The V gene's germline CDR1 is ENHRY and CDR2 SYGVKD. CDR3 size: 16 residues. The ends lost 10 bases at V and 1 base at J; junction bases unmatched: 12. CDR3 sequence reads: CATQGTSGSGSYEQYF. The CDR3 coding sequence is TGTGCCACCCAGGGCACTAGCGGGAGCGGGTCCTACGAGCAGTACTTC.

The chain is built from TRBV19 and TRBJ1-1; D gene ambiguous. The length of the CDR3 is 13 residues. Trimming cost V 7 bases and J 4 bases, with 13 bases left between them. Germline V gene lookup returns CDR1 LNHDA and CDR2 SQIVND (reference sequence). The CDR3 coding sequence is TGTGCCAGTACCCCTGGGAGATCCACTGAAGCTTTCTTT. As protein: CASTPGRSTEAFF. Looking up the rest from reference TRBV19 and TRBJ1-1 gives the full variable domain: DGGITQSPKYLFRKEGQNVTLSCEQNLNHDAMYWYRQDPGQGLRLIYYSQIVNDFQKGDIAEGYSVSREKKESFPLTVTSAQKNPTAFYLCASTPGRSTEAFFGQGTRLTVV.

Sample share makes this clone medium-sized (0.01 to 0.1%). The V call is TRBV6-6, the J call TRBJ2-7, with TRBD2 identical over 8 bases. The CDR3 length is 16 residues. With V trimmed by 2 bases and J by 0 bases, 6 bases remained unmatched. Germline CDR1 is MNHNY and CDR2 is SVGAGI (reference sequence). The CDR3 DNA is TGTGCCAGCAGTTACGGAGCGGGAGAGGGCTCCTACGAGCAGTACTTC. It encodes CASSYGAGEGSYEQYF.

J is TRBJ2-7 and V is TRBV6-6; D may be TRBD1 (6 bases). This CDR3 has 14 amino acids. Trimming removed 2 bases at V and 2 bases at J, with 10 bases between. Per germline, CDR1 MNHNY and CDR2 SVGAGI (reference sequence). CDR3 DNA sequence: TGTGCCAGCAGTTACAGGTCAGGGGCCTACGAGCAGTACTTC. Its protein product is CASSYRSGAYEQYF.

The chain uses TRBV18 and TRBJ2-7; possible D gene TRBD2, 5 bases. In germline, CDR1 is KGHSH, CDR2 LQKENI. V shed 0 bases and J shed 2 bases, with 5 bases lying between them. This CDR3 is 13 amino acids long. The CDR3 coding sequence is TGTGCCAGCTCACCACCCGGGGCCTACGAGCAGTACTTC. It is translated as CASSPPGAYEQYF.

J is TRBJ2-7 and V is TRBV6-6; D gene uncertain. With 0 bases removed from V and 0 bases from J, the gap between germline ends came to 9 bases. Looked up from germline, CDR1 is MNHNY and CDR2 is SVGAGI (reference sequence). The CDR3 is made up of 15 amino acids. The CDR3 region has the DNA TGTGCCAGCAGTTACTCGAGTAGGGTCTCCTACGAGCAGTACTTC. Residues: CASSYSSRVSYEQYF.

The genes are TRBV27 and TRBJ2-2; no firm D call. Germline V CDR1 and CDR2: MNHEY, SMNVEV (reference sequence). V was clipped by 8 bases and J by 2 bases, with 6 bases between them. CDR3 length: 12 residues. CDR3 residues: CASWRNTGELFF. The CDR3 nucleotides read TGTGCCAGCTGGAGAAACACCGGGGAGCTGTTTTTT.

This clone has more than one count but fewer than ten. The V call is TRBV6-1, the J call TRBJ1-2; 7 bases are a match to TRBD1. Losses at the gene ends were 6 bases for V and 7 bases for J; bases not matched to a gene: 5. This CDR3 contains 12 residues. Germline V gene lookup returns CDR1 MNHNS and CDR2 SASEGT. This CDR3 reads CASSGTVLGYTF. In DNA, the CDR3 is TGTGCCAGCAGCGGGACAGTACTTGGCTACACCTTC.

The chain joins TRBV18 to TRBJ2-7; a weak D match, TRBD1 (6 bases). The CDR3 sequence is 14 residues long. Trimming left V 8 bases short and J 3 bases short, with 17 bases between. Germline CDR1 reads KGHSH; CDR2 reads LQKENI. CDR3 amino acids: CASRPTGFLYEQYF. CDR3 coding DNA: TGTGCCAGCCGACCTACAGGGTTTCTCTACGAGCAGTACTTC. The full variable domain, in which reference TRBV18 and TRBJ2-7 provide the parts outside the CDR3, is NAGVMQNPRHLVRRRGQEARLRCSPMKGHSHVYWYRQLPEEGLKFMVYLQKENIIDESGMPKERFSAEFPKEGPSILRIQQVVRGDSAAYFCASRPTGFLYEQYFGPGTRLTVT.

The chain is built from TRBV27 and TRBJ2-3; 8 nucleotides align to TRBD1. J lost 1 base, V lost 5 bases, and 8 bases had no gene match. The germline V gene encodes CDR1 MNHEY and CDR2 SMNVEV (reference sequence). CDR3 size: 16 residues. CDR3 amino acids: CASSNVPGQGTDTQYF. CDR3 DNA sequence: TGTGCCAGCAGTAACGTCCCGGGACAGGGCACAGATACGCAGTATTTT.

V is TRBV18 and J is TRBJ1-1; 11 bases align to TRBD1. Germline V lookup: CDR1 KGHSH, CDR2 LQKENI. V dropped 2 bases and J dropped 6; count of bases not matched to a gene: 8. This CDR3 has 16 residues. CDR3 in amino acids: CASSPGTGGSIAEAFF. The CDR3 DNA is TGTGCCAGCTCACCAGGGACAGGGGGTTCTATCGCTGAAGCTTTCTTT.

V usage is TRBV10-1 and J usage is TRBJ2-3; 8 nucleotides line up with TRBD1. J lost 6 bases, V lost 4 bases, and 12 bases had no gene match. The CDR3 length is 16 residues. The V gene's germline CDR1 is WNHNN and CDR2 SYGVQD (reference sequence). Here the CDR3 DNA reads TGCGCCAGCAGTGGATGGAGAGGACAGGGCGAGGATACGCAGTATTTT. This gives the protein CASSGWRGQGEDTQYF.

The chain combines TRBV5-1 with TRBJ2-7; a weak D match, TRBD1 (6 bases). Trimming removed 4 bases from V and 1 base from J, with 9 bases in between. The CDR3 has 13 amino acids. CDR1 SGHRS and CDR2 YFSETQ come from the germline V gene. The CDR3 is CASSTGHSYEQYF. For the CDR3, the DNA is TGCGCCAGCAGCACGGGACATTCCTACGAGCAGTACTTC.

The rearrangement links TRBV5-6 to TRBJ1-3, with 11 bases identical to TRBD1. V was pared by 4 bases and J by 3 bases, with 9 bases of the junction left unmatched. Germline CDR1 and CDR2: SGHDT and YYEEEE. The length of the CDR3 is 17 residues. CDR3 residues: CASSLAGTGGLGNTIYF. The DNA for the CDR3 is TGTGCCAGCAGCCTAGCCGGGACAGGGGGTCTTGGAAACACCATATATTTT.

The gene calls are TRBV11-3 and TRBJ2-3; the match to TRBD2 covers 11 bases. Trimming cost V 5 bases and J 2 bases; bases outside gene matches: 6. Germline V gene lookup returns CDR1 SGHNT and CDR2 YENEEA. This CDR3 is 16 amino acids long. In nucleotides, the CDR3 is TGTGCCAGCAGCGCCGGACTAGCGGGCATCACAGATACGCAGTATTTT. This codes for CASSAGLAGITDTQYF.

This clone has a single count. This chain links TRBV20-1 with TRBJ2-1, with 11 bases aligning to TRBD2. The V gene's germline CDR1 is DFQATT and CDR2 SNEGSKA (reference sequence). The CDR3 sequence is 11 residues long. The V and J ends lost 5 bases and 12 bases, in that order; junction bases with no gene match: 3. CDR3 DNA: TGCAGTGCTTTAACTAGCGGGAGGCAGTTCTTC. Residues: CSALTSGRQFF.

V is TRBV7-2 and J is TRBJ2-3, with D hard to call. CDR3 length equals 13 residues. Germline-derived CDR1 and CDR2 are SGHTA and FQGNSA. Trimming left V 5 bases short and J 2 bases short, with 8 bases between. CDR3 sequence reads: CASSAQITDTQYF. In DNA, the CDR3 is TGTGCCAGCAGCGCCCAGATCACAGATACGCAGTATTTT.

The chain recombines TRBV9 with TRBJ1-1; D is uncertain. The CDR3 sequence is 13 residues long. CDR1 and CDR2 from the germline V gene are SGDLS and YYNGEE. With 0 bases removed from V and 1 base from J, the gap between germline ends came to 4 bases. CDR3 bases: TGTGCCAGCAGCGTAGATGAGAACACTGAAGCTTTCTTT. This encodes CASSVDENTEAFF.

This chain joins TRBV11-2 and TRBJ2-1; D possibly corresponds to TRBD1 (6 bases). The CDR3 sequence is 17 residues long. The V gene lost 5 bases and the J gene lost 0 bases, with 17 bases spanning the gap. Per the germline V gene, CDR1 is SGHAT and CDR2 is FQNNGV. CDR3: CASSPSPGQCSYNEQFF. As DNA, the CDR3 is TGTGCCAGCAGCCCAAGCCCGGGACAATGCTCCTACAATGAGCAGTTCTTC.

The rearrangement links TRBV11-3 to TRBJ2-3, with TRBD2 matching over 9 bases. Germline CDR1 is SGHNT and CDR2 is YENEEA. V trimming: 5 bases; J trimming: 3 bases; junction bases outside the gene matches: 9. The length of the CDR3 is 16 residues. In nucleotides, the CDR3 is TGTGCCAGCAGCCAGCGGGGGGTAGCGGGAACAGATACGCAGTATTTT. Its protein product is CASSQRGVAGTDTQYF. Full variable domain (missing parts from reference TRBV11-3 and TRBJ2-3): EAGVVQSPRYKIIEKKQPVAFWCNPISGHNTLYWYLQNLGQGPELLIRYENEEAVDDSQLPKDRFSAERLKGVDSTLKIQPAELGDSAVYLCASSQRGVAGTDTQYFGPGTRLTVL.

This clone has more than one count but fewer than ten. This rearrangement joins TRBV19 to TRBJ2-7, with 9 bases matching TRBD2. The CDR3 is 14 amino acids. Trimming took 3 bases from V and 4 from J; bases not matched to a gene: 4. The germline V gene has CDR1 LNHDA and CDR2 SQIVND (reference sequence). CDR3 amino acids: CASSISGSQYEQYF. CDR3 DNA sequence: TGTGCCAGTAGTATTAGCGGGAGTCAATACGAGCAGTACTTC.

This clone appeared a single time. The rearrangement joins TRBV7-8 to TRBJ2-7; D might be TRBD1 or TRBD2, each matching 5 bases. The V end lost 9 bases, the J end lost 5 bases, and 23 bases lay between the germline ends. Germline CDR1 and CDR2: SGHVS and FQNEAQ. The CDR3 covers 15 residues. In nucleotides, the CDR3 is TGTGCCAGTACCACCCGGGGCAGTGGTGTGAACGAGCAGTACTTC. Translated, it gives CASTTRGSGVNEQYF.

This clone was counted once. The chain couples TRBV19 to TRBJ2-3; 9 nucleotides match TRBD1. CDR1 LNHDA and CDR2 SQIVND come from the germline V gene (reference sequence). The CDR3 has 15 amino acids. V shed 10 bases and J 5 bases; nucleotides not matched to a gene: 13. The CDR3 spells CATQGRTGVLDTQYF. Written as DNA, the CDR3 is TGTGCCACCCAGGGCAGGACAGGGGTACTAGATACGCAGTATTTT.

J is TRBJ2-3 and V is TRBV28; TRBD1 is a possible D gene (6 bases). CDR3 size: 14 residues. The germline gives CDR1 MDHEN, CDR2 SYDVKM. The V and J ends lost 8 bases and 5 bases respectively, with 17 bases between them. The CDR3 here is CASRDTGSRDTQYF. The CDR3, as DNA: TGTGCCAGCCGGGACACAGGCTCACGAGATACGCAGTATTTT. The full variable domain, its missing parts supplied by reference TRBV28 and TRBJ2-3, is DVKVTQSSRYLVKRTGEKVFLECVQDMDHENMFWYRQDPGLGLRLIYFSYDVKMKEKGDIPEGYSVSREKKERFSLILESASTNQTSMYLCASRDTGSRDTQYFGPGTRLTVL.

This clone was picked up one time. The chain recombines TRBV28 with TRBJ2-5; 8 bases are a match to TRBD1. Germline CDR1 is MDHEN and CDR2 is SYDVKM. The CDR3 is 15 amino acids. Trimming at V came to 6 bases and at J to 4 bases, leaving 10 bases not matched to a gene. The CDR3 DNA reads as TGTGCCAGCAGCCCAATGGACAGGGAGAGAGAGACCCAGTACTTC. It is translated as CASSPMDRERETQYF.

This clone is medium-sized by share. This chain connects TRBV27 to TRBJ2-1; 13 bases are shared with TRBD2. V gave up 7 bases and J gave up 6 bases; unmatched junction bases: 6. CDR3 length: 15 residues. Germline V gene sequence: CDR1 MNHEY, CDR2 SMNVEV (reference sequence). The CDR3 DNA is TGTGCCAGCACGTTACTAGCGGGAGGGCCCAATGAGCAGTTCTTC. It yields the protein CASTLLAGGPNEQFF.

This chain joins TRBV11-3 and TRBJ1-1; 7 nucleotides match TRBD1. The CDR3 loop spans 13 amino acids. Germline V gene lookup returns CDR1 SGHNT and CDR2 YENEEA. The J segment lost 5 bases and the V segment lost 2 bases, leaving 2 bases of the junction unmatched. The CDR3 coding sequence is TGTGCCAGCAGCTTACAGGGGGTTACTGAAGCTTTCTTT. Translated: CASSLQGVTEAFF. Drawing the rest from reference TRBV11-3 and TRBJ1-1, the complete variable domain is EAGVVQSPRYKIIEKKQPVAFWCNPISGHNTLYWYLQNLGQGPELLIRYENEEAVDDSQLPKDRFSAERLKGVDSTLKIQPAELGDSAVYLCASSLQGVTEAFFGQGTRLTVV.

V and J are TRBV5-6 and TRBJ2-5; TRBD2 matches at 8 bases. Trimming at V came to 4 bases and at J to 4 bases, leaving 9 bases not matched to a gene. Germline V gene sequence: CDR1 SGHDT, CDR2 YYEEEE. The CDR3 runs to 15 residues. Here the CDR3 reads CASSASGTSGETQYF. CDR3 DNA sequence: TGTGCCAGCAGCGCCTCCGGGACTAGTGGAGAGACCCAGTACTTC.

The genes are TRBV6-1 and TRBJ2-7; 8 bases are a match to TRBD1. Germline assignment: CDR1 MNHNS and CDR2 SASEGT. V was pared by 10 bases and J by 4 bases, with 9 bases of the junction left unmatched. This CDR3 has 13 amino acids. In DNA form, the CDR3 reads TGTGCCACAAGTGGACAGGGAGCTTACGAGCAGTACTTC. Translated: CATSGQGAYEQYF.

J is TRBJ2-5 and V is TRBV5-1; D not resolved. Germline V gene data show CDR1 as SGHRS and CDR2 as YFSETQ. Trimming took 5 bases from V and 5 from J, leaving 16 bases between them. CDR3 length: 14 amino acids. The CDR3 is CASSSGPSRETQYF. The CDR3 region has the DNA TGCGCCAGCAGTTCGGGCCCCTCTAGGGAGACCCAGTACTTC.

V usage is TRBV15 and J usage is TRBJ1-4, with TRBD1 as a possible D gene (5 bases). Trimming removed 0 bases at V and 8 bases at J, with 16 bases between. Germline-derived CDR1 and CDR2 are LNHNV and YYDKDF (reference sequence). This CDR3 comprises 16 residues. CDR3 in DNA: TGTGCCACCAGCAGAGATCGGGGGGAGATGGGAGAAAAACTGTTTTTT. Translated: CATSRDRGEMGEKLFF.